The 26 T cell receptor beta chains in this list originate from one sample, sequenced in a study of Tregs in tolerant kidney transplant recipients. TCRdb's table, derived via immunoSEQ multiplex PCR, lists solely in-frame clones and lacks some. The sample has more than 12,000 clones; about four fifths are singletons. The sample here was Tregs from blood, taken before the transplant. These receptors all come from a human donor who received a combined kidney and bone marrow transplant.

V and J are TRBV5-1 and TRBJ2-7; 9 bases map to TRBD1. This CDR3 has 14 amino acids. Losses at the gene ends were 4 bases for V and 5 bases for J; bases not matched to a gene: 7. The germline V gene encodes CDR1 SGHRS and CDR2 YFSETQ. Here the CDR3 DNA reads TGCGCCAGCAGCCCGGGACAGGGTCTGGACGAGCAGTACTTC. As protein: CASSPGQGLDEQYF.

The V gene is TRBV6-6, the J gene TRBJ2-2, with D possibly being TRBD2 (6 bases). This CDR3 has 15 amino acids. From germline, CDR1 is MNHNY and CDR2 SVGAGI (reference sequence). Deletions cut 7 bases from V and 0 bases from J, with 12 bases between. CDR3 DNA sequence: TGTGCCAGCAAATCCAGGACTACGAACACCGGGGAGCTGTTTTTT. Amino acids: CASKSRTTNTGELFF.

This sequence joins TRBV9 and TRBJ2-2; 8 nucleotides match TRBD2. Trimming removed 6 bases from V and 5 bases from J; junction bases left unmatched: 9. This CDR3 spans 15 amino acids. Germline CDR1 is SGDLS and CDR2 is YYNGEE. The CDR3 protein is CASNAGGRETGELFF. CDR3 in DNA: TGTGCCAGCAACGCGGGAGGTCGAGAAACCGGGGAGCTGTTTTTT.

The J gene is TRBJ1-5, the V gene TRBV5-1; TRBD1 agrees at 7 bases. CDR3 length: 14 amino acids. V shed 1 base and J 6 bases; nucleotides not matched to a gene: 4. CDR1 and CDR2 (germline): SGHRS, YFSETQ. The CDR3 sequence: CASSLMQGVQPQHF. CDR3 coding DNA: TGCGCCAGCAGCTTGATGCAGGGGGTTCAGCCCCAGCATTTT.

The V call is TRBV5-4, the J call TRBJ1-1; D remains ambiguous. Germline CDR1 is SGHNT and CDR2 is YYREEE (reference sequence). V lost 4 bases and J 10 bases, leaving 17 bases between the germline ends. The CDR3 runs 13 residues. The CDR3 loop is CASSPLGLEAAFF. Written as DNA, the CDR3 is TGTGCCAGCAGCCCCCTCGGGTTAGAGGCAGCTTTCTTT.

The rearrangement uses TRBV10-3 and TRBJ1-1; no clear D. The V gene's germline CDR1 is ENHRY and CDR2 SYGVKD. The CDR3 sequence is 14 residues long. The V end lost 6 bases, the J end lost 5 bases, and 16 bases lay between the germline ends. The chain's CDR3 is CAIRSGPGWTEAFF. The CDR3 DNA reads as TGTGCCATCAGATCCGGTCCAGGTTGGACTGAAGCTTTCTTT.

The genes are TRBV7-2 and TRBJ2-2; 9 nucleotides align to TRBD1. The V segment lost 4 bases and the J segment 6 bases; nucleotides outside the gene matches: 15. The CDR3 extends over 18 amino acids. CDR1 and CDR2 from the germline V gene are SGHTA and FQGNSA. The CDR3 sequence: CASSSRTGAGRVSGELFF. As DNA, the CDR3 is TGTGCCAGCAGCTCCAGGACAGGGGCCGGTCGGGTGTCCGGGGAGCTGTTTTTT.

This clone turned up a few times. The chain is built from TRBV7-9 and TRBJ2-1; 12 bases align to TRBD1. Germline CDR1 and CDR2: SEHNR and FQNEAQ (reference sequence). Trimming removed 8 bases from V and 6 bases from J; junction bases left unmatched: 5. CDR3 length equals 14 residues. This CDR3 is CASVGDRGRNEQFF. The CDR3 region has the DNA TGTGCCAGCGTGGGGGACAGGGGGCGCAATGAGCAGTTCTTC. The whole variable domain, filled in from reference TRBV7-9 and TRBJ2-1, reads DTGVSQNPRHKITKRGQNVTFRCDPISEHNRLYWYRQTLGQGPEFLTYFQNEAQLEKSRLLSDRFSAERPKGSFSTLEIQRTEQGDSAMYLCASVGDRGRNEQFFGPGTRLTVL.

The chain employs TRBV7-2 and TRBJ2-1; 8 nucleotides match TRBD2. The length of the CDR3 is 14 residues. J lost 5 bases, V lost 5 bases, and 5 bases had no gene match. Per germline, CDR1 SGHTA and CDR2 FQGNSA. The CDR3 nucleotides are TGTGCCAGCAGCCCCGGGGGGGGACACAATGAGCAGTTCTTC. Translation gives CASSPGGGHNEQFF. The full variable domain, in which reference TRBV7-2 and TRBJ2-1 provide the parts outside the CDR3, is GAGVSQSPSNKVTEKGKDVELRCDPISGHTALYWYRQSLGQGLEFLIYFQGNSAPDKSGLPSDRFSAERTGGSVSTLTIQRTQQEDSAVYLCASSPGGGHNEQFFGPGTRLTVL.

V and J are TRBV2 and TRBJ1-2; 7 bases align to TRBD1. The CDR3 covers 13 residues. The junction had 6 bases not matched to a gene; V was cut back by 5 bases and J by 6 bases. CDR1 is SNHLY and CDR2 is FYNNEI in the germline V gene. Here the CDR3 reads CASSSTGFNGYTF. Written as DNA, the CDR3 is TGTGCCAGCAGTTCGACAGGGTTCAATGGCTACACCTTC.

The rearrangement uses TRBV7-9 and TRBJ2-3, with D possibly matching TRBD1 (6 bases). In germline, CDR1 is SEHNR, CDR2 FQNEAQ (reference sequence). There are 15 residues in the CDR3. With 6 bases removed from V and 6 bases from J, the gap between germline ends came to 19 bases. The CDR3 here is CASSSRQEASDTQYF. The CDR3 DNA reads TGTGCCAGCAGTTCAAGACAGGAAGCGTCGGATACGCAGTATTTT.

CDR3 sequence (DNA): TGTGCCAGCAGTGAATTTGGGGGGAGTCCGCAGTATTTT. Encoded protein: CASSEFGGSPQYF. The rearrangement links TRBV6-1 to TRBJ2-3; D may be TRBD2 (6 bases). Trimming stripped 2 bases from V and 10 bases from J, with 13 bases between. The CDR3 consists of 13 residues. Germline CDR1 MNHNS, CDR2 SASEGT.

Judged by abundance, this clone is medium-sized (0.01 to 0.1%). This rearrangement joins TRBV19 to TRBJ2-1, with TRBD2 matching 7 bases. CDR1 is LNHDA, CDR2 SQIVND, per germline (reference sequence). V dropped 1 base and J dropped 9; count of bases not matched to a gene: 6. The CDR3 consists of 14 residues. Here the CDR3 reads CASSIVGTISEQFF. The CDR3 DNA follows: TGTGCCAGTAGTATAGTTGGGACTATCAGTGAGCAGTTCTTC.

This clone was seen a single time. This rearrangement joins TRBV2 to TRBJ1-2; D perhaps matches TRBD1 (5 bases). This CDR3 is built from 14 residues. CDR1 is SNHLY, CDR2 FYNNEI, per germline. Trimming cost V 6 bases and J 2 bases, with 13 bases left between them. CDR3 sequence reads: CASRLEGANYGYTF. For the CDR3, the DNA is TGTGCCAGCAGATTGGAAGGGGCAAACTATGGCTACACCTTC.

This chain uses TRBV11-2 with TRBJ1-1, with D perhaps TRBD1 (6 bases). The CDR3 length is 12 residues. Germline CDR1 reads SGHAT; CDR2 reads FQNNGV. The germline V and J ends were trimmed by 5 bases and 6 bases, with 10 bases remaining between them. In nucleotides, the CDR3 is TGTGCCAGCAGCCCAGGGGTAGCTGAAGCTTTCTTT. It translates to CASSPGVAEAFF.

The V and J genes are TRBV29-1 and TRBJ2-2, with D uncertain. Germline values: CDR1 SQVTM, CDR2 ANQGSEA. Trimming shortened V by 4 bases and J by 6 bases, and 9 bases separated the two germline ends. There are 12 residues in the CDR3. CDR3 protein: CSVADMAGELFF. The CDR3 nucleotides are TGCAGCGTTGCTGACATGGCCGGGGAGCTGTTTTTT.

CDR3 nucleotides: TGCGCCAGCAGCACCCTCGGGGGTCACTCCTACAATGAGCAGTTCTTC. Translating it yields CASSTLGGHSYNEQFF. The rearrangement links TRBV5-1 to TRBJ2-1; D perhaps matches TRBD2 (6 bases). V dropped 4 bases and J dropped 0 bases, with 14 bases sitting between them. The CDR3 sequence is 16 residues long. Germline V gives CDR1 SGHRS, CDR2 YFSETQ. The full variable domain, completed using reference TRBV5-1 and TRBJ2-1, is KAGVTQTPRYLIKTRGQQVTLSCSPISGHRSVSWYQQTPGQGLQFLFEYFSETQRNKGNFPGRFSGRQFSNSRSEMNVSTLELGDSALYLCASSTLGGHSYNEQFFGPGTRLTVL.

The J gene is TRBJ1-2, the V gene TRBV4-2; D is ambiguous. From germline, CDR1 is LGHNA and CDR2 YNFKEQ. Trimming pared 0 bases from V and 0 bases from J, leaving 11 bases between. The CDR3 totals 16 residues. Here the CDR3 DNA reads TGTGCCAGCAGCCAAGAATGGCCCCGCTCTAACTATGGCTACACCTTC. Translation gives CASSQEWPRSNYGYTF.

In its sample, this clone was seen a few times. The CDR3 here is CASSPGFYGYTF. CDR3 nucleotides: TGTGCCAGCAGCCCGGGGTTCTATGGCTACACCTTC. This chain connects TRBV5-5 to TRBJ1-2, with D unclear. Germline values: CDR1 SGHKS, CDR2 YYEKEE (reference sequence). V was shortened by 4 bases and J by 4 bases, with 8 bases between the two germline ends. The CDR3 is 12 amino acids.

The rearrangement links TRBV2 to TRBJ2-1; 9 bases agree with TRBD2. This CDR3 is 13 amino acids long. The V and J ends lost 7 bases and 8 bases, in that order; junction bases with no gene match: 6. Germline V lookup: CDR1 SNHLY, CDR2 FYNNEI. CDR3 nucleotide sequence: TGTGCCAGCATCCGCGGGGGGGCCCATGAGCAGTTCTTC. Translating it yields CASIRGGAHEQFF.

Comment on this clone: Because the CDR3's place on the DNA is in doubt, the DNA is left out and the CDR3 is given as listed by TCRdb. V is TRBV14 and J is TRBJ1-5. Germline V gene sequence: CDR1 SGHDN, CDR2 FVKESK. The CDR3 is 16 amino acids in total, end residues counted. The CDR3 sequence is CARSFSGLYGCQPQHF.

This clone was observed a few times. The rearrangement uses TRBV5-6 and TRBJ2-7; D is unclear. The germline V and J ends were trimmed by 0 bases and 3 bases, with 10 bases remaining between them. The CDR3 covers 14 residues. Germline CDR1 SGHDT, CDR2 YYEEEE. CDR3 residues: CASSLGPAGYEQYF. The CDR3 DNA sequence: TGTGCCAGCAGCTTGGGACCGGCAGGCTACGAGCAGTACTTC.

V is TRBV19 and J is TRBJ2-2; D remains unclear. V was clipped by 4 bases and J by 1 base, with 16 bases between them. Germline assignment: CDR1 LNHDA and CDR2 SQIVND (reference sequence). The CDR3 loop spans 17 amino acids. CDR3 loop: CASSNGFGFLNTGELFF. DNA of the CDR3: TGTGCCAGTAGTAATGGTTTCGGGTTCCTGAACACCGGGGAGCTGTTTTTT.

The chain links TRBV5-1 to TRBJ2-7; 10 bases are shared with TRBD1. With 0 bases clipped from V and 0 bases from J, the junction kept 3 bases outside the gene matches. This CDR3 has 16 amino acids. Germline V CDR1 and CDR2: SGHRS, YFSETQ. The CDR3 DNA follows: TGCGCCAGCAGCTTGGCCGGGACAGGGGTCTCCTACGAGCAGTACTTC. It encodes CASSLAGTGVSYEQYF.

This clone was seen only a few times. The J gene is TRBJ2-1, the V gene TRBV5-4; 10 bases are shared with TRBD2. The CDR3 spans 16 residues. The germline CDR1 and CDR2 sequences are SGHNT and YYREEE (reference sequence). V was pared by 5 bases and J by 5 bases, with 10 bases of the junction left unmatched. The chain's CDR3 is CASSRPTSGENNEQFF. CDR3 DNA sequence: TGTGCCAGCAGTCGTCCTACTAGCGGGGAAAACAATGAGCAGTTCTTC.

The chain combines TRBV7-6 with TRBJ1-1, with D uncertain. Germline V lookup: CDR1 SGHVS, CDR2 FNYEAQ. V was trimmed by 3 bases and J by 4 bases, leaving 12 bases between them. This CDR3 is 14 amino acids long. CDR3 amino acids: CASSLVPGGTEAFF. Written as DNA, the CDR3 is TGTGCCAGCAGCTTGGTGCCCGGTGGCACTGAAGCTTTCTTT.